The clone carrying this TCR beta chain has only one observation. The data are from a study of shared clonotypes between healthy human individuals. This CDR3 spans 16 amino acids. The germline V gene encodes CDR1 KGHSH and CDR2 LQKENI. Trimming removed 3 bases from V and 3 bases from J; junction bases left unmatched: 9. TCRdb's copy holds only in-frame clones and misses some; the assay was immunoSEQ multiplex PCR. The sample lists about 1.5 million clones, 95% to 97% occurring once. The receptor was derived from a man aged 30 to 45 in good health. This chain links TRBV18 with TRBJ2-7; TRBD2 agrees at 9 bases. Sequencing was performed on naive CD4+ T cells sorted from blood. Subset in this sample: CD45RA+ positively selected. CDR3 sequence: CASSPQTGLAIYEQYF. The CDR3 DNA is TGTGCCAGCTCACCCCAAACGGGACTAGCCATCTACGAGCAGTACTTC.